This T cell receptor (beta chain) was recovered during a study of blood T cell repertoires in COVID-19. The wider study: Sources were T cells, B-cell-depleted T cells, or PBMCs; the material itself was cDNA or gDNA.

Worth noting for this clone: The junction shows a germline mismatch at one end, possibly a read error.

TCRdb's table, derived via immunoSEQ multiplex PCR, lists solely in-frame clones and lacks some. The data contain over 250,000 clones, 80% to 90% of them singletons. This CDR3 contains 15 residues. In germline, CDR1 is SGHTA, CDR2 FQGNSA. The chain uses TRBV7-2 and TRBJ1-2; 7 bases agree with TRBD1. The clonotype originates from a woman aged 70 to 79 with COVID-19, enrolled during active disease. Input material: peripheral blood. The CDR3 DNA is TGTGCCAGCAGCGTAGCCCCGGGACAGTACTATGGCTACACCTTC. It translates to CASSVAPGQYYGYTF.